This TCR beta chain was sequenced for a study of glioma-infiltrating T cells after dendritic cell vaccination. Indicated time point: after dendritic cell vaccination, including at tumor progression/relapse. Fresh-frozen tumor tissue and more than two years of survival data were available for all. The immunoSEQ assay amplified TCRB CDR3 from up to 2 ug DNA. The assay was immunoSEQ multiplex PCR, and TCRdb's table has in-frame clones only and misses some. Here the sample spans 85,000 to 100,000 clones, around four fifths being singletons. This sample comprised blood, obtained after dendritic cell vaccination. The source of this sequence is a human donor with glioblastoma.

The CDR3 DNA reads as TGTGCCAGCTTTGACAGAGCCTATGGCTACACCTTC. Translated: CASFDRAYGYTF. This chain links TRBV19 with TRBJ1-2; TRBD1 might be the D (5 bases). The CDR3 contains 12 residues. Between the trimmed V and J ends, which lost 9 bases and 4 bases, there was a span of 12 bases. Germline V gene data show CDR1 as LNHDA and CDR2 as SQIVND (reference sequence).